The clone carrying this T cell receptor beta chain has only a few counts. Antigen: not known. The data were taken from a study of post-analysis software for immune sequencing data. General study results and limits: Five TRBV segments occurring more often in patients than controls included TRBV5-6, TRBV5-1 and TRBV20-1.

V was pared by 5 bases and J by 8 bases, with 14 bases of the junction left unmatched. The CDR3 length is 14 residues. Germline CDR1 and CDR2: DFQATT and SNEGSKA (reference sequence). TCR beta cDNA libraries had unique molecular identifiers. TCRdb reprocessed the PCR reads with MiXCR, giving one entry per CDR3 protein. The table includes roughly 870,000 distinct CDR3 sequences, 53% detected once. Material for sequencing was blood. The J gene is TRBJ2-7, the V gene TRBV20-1, with 8 bases lining up with TRBD1. The sequence came from a girl aged 10-17 years with multiple sclerosis. CDR3 protein: CSAGQGSGPSKQYF. CDR3 DNA: TGCAGTGCTGGACAGGGAAGCGGCCCTAGCAAGCAGTACTTC.